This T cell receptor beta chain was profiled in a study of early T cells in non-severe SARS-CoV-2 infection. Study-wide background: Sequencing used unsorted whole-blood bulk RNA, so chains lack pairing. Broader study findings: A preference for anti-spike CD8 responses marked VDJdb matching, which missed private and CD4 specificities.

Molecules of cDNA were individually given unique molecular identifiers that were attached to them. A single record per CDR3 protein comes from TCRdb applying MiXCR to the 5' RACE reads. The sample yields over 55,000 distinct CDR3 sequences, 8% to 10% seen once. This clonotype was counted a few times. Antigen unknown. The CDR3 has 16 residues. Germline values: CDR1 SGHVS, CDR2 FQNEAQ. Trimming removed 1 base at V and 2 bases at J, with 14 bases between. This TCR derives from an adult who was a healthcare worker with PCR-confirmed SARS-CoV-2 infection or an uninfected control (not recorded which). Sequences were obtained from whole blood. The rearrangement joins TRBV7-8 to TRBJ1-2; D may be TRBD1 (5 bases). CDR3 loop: CASSLGGRLRNYGYTF. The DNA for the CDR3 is TGTGCCAGCAGCTTAGGGGGCAGGCTTCGAAACTATGGCTACACCTTC.